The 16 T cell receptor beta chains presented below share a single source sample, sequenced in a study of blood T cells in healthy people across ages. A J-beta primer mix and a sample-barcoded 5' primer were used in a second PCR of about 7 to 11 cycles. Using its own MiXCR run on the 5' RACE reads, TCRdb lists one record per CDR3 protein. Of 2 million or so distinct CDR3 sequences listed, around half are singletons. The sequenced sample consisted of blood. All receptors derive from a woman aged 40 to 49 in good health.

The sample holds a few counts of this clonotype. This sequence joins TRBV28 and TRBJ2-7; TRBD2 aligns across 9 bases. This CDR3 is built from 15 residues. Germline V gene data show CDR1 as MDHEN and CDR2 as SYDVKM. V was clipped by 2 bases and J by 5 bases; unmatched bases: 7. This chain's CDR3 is CASSLRLSGGNEQYF. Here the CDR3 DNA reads TGTGCCAGCAGTTTACGACTTAGCGGGGGAAACGAGCAGTACTTC.

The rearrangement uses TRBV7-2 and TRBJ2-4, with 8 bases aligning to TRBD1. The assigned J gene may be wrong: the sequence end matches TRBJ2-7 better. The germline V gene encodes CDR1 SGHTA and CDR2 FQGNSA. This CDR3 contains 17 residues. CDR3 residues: CASSLGGGAGGVYEQYF. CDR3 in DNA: TGTGCCAGCAGCTTAGGGGGTGGGGCAGGGGGCGTTTACGAGCAGTACTTC.

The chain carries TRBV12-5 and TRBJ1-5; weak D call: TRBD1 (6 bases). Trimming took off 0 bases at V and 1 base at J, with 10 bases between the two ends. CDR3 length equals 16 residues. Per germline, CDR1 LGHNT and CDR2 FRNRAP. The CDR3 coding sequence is TGTGCTAGTGGTTTGGTAAGGGGGGCAAGCAATCAGCCCCAGCATTTT. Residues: CASGLVRGASNQPQHF. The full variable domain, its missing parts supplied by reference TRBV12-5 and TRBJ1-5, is DARVTQTPRHKVTEMGQEVTMRCQPILGHNTVFWYRQTMMQGLELLAYFRNRAPLDDSGMPKDRFSAEMPDATLATLKIQPSEPRDSAVYFCASGLVRGASNQPQHFGDGTRLSIL.

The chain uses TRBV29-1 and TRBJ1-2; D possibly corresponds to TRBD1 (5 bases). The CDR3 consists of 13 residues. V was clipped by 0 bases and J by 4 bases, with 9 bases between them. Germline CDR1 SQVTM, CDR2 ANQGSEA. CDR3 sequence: CSVEDRGVYGYTF. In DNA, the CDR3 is TGCAGCGTTGAAGATCGGGGGGTCTATGGCTACACCTTC.

CDR3 residues: CATSERTGGFQPQHF. CDR3 DNA: TGTGCCACCAGTGAAAGGACAGGGGGCTTTCAGCCCCAGCATTTT. V gene TRBV24-1 combines with J gene TRBJ1-5; TRBD1 matches at 11 bases. The germline CDR1 and CDR2 sequences are KGHDR and SFDVKD. This CDR3 has 15 amino acids. J was trimmed by 6 bases and V by 4 bases; bases with no gene match: 4.

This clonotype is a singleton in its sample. CDR3 nucleotide sequence: TGCGCCAGCAGCGAACAAGGAAATGGACTAGCGGCAGATACGCAGTATTTT. Translating gives CASSEQGNGLAADTQYF. The rearrangement uses TRBV5-1 and TRBJ2-3; 10 bases map to TRBD2. The CDR3 sequence is 17 residues long. Germline CDR1 SGHRS, CDR2 YFSETQ. The V gene end was trimmed by 4 bases and the J gene end by 4 bases; junction bases not matched to a gene: 12.

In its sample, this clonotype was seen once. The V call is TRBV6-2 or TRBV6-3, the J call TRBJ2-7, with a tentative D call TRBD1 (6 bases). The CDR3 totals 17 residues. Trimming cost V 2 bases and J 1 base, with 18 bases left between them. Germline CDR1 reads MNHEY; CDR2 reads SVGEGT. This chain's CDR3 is CASSYRYAGTTSYEQYF. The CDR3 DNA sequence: TGTGCCAGCAGTTACAGGTATGCAGGGACAACGTCCTACGAGCAGTACTTC.

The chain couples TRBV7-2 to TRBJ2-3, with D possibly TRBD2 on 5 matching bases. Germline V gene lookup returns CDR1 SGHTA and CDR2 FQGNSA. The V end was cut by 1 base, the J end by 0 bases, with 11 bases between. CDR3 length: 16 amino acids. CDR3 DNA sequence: TGTGCCAGCAGCTTAGGCGGGTCTACTAGCACAGATACGCAGTATTTT. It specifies CASSLGGSTSTDTQYF.

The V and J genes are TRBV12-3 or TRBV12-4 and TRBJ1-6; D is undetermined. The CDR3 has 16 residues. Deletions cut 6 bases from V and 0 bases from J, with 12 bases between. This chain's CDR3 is CASSSRASSYNSPLHF. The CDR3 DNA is TGTGCCAGCAGCTCCAGAGCAAGCTCCTATAATTCACCCCTCCACTTT.

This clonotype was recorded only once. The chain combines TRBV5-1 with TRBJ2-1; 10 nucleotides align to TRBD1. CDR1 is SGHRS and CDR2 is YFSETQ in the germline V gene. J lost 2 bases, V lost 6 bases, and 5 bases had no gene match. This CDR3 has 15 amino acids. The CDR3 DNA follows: TGCGCCAGCAACTCGGGGACAGGGGCCTACAATGAGCAGTTCTTC. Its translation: CASNSGTGAYNEQFF. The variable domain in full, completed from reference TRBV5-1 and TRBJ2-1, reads KAGVTQTPRYLIKTRGQQVTLSCSPISGHRSVSWYQQTPGQGLQFLFEYFSETQRNKGNFPGRFSGRQFSNSRSEMNVSTLELGDSALYLCASNSGTGAYNEQFFGPGTRLTVL.

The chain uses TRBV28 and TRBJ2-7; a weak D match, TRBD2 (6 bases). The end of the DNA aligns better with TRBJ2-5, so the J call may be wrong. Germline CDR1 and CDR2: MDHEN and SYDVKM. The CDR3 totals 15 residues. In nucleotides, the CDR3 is TGTGCCAGCAGTCTTATTAGGAGGGGTGGAGAGACCCAGTACTTC. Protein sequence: CASSLIRRGGETQYF.

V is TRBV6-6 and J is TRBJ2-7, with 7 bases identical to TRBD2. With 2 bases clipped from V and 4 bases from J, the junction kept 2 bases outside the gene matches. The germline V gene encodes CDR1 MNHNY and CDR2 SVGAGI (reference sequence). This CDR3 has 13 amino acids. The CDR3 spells CASSYASGYEQYF. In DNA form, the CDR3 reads TGTGCCAGCAGTTACGCTAGCGGATACGAGCAGTACTTC.

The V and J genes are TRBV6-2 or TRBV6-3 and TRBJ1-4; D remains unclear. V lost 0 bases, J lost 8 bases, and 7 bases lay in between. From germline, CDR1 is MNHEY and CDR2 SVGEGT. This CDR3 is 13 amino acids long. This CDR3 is CASSYSTAEKLFF. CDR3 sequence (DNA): TGTGCCAGCAGTTACTCCACCGCGGAAAAACTGTTTTTT.

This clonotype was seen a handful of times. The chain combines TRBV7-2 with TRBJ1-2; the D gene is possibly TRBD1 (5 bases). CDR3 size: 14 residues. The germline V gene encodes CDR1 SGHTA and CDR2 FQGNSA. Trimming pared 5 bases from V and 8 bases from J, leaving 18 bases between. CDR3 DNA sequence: TGTGCCAGCAGCATTGGGACGGAACGAGCCGGCTACACCTTC. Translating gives CASSIGTERAGYTF.

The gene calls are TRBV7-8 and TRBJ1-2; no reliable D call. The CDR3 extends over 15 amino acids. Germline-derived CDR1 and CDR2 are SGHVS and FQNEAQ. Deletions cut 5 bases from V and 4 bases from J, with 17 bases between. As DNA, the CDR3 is TGTGCCAGCAGCCAATCTCCCCCTGAAGGCTATGGCTACACCTTC. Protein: CASSQSPPEGYGYTF.

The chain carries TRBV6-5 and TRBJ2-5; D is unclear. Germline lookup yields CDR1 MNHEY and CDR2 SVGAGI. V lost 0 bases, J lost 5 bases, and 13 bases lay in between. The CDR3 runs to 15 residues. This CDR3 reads CASSYSAGLWETQYF. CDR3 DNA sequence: TGTGCCAGCAGTTACTCTGCAGGCTTGTGGGAGACCCAGTACTTC.